Following are 30 T cell receptor beta chains from one sample sequenced in a study of shared clonotypes between healthy human individuals. Cells designated naive CD8 were CD45RO-negative and were positively selected for CCR7, with terminally differentiated effector memory CD45RA+ cells excluded. Produced via immunoSEQ multiplex PCR; TCRdb's table is partial and in-frame only. The sample contains about 580,000 clones, roughly 98% of which appear only once. Sequenced material: naive CD8+ T cells sorted from blood. The receptors stem from a man younger than 45 in good health.

This chain links TRBV11-2 with TRBJ2-1; a possible D gene is TRBD2 (5 bases). V lost 4 bases and J lost 7, with 8 bases in between. The CDR3 loop spans 12 amino acids. Germline CDR1 reads SGHAT; CDR2 reads FQNNGV. CDR3 bases: TGTGCCAGCAGCTCATCGGGGAATGAGCAGTTCTTC. Amino acid sequence: CASSSSGNEQFF.

This chain's CDR3 is CASSSPDSLNYEQYF. The CDR3 DNA reads as TGTGCCAGCAGCTCACCCGACAGCTTGAACTACGAGCAGTACTTC. The chain has TRBV7-9 and TRBJ2-7; tentative D call: TRBD1 (5 bases). The germline gives CDR1 SEHNR, CDR2 FQNEAQ (reference sequence). CDR3 length: 15 residues. With 4 bases removed from V and 3 bases from J, the gap between germline ends came to 16 bases.

This clone was found a few times. The J gene is TRBJ2-5, the V gene TRBV15; D is undetermined. The V end lost 10 bases, the J end lost 3 bases, and 12 bases lay between the germline ends. Germline CDR1 reads LNHNV; CDR2 reads YYDKDF (reference sequence). There are 12 residues in the CDR3. The CDR3: CAIRAPEETQYF. As DNA, the CDR3 is TGTGCCATCCGGGCCCCAGAAGAGACCCAGTACTTC.

This chain connects TRBV6-5 to TRBJ2-1; D not resolved. CDR1 MNHEY and CDR2 SVGAGI come from the germline V gene. The CDR3 is 15 residues long. The V end was cut by 2 bases, the J end by 0 bases, with 8 bases between. CDR3 bases: TGTGCCAGCAGTTACAAGCCCAGCTCCTACAATGAGCAGTTCTTC. Its protein is CASSYKPSSYNEQFF.

This chain connects TRBV5-1 to TRBJ2-7; D gene ambiguous. The CDR3 runs to 12 residues. Germline V CDR1 and CDR2: SGHRS, YFSETQ. V gave up 3 bases and J gave up 3 bases, with 7 bases separating them. CDR3 coding DNA: TGCGCCAGCAGCTGGGGTGGCTACGAGCAGTACTTC. This codes for CASSWGGYEQYF.

The rearrangement uses TRBV7-9 and TRBJ2-7; TRBD2 aligns across 7 bases. The length of the CDR3 is 16 residues. Germline V gene lookup returns CDR1 SEHNR and CDR2 FQNEAQ (reference sequence). V lost 5 bases and J lost 0; bases outside the gene matches: 10. The CDR3 loop reads CASSTRRTSDSYEQYF. DNA for the CDR3: TGTGCCAGCAGCACCCGTAGAACTAGCGACTCCTACGAGCAGTACTTC.

V usage is TRBV7-6 and J usage is TRBJ2-7; 9 bases match TRBD1. The CDR3 extends over 16 amino acids. Germline assignment: CDR1 SGHVS and CDR2 FNYEAQ. V lost 1 base to trimming and J lost 2 bases; unmatched junction nucleotides: 6. CDR3 coding DNA: TGTGCCAGCAGCTTAGACCCAGGGACAGGGCCCTACGAGCAGTACTTC. Its translation is CASSLDPGTGPYEQYF.

This rearrangement joins TRBV2 to TRBJ2-7; a weak D match, TRBD1 (5 bases). V shed 6 bases and J shed 7 bases, with 13 bases lying between them. CDR3 length: 12 residues. Germline assignment: CDR1 SNHLY and CDR2 FYNNEI. CDR3 coding DNA: TGTGCCAGCAGCCACGACAGTTGGGAGCAGTACTTC. Translation gives CASSHDSWEQYF.

V gene TRBV28 combines with J gene TRBJ2-7; D is ambiguous. Germline V gene data show CDR1 as MDHEN and CDR2 as SYDVKM. This CDR3 has 12 amino acids. V lost 6 bases and J 0 bases, leaving 6 bases between the germline ends. The CDR3 protein is CASRESSYEQYF. The CDR3 DNA is TGTGCCAGCAGAGAGAGCTCCTACGAGCAGTACTTC. The full variable domain, its missing parts supplied by reference TRBV28 and TRBJ2-7, is DVKVTQSSRYLVKRTGEKVFLECVQDMDHENMFWYRQDPGLGLRLIYFSYDVKMKEKGDIPEGYSVSREKKERFSLILESASTNQTSMYLCASRESSYEQYFGPGTRLTVT.

Details on this clone: Other DNA sequences in this specimen translate into the identical CDR3. The rearrangement links TRBV30 to TRBJ2-1; D not certain. Trimming cost V 1 base and J 7 bases, with 5 bases left between them. Germline V CDR1 and CDR2: GTSNPN, SVGIG (reference sequence). The CDR3 loop spans 11 amino acids. This CDR3 is CAWSEGNEQFF. The CDR3 nucleotides read TGTGCCTGGAGTGAAGGGAATGAGCAGTTCTTC.

This sequence joins TRBV5-1 and TRBJ1-5, with 7 bases identical to TRBD1. This CDR3 has 16 amino acids. V lost 0 bases to trimming and J lost 3 bases; unmatched junction nucleotides: 6. CDR1 and CDR2 from the germline V gene are SGHRS and YFSETQ. The CDR3 here is CASSLGGTDPNQPQHF. CDR3 in DNA: TGCGCCAGCAGCTTGGGGGGGACAGACCCCAATCAGCCCCAGCATTTT. Complete variable domain (other parts from reference TRBV5-1 and TRBJ1-5): KAGVTQTPRYLIKTRGQQVTLSCSPISGHRSVSWYQQTPGQGLQFLFEYFSETQRNKGNFPGRFSGRQFSNSRSEMNVSTLELGDSALYLCASSLGGTDPNQPQHFGDGTRLSIL.

This chain links TRBV13 with TRBJ2-4, with TRBD2 matching over 8 bases. J was trimmed by 5 bases and V by 3 bases; bases with no gene match: 6. Germline V gene lookup returns CDR1 PRHDT and CDR2 FYEKMQ (reference sequence). This CDR3 is built from 15 residues. The CDR3 coding sequence is TGTGCCAGCAGCTTCAGCGGGAGCAGGGAAAACATTCAGTACTTC. Translated, it gives CASSFSGSRENIQYF.

On this clone itself: Other nucleotide sequences in the sample specify the same CDR3. V gene TRBV29-1 combines with J gene TRBJ2-1; 9 positions agree with TRBD1. The CDR3 is 16 amino acids. CDR1 and CDR2 (germline): SQVTM, ANQGSEA. V trimming: 1 base; J trimming: 0 bases; junction bases outside the gene matches: 4. The CDR3 DNA is TGCAGCGTTGAAGGGACAGGGGATTTCTCCTACAATGAGCAGTTCTTC. Protein: CSVEGTGDFSYNEQFF.

The J gene is TRBJ2-7, the V gene TRBV7-9; no clear D. The CDR3 consists of 13 residues. V shed 4 bases and J shed 7 bases, with 14 bases lying between them. From germline, CDR1 is SEHNR and CDR2 FQNEAQ (reference sequence). The chain's CDR3 is CASSSDFADEQYF. As DNA, the CDR3 is TGTGCCAGCAGCTCCGATTTTGCGGATGAGCAGTACTTC.

The chain uses TRBV11-2 and TRBJ2-3; no definite D call. V dropped 3 bases and J dropped 0 bases, with 10 bases sitting between them. Germline lookup yields CDR1 SGHAT and CDR2 FQNNGV. The CDR3 runs 15 residues. CDR3 DNA sequence: TGTGCCAGCAGCTTGGAATTTTCTAGCACAGATACGCAGTATTTT. Its translation is CASSLEFSSTDTQYF.

The chain links TRBV14 to TRBJ2-7; D unclear. V dropped 1 base and J dropped 0 bases, with 10 bases sitting between them. This CDR3 comprises 15 residues. Germline loops: CDR1 SGHDN, CDR2 FVKESK. The CDR3 is CASSQGSYTSYEQYF. For the CDR3, the DNA is TGTGCCAGCAGCCAAGGTTCGTACACCTCCTACGAGCAGTACTTC.

The V and J genes are TRBV7-2 and TRBJ1-5; 10 bases fit TRBD1. V lost 6 bases to trimming and J lost 4 bases; unmatched junction nucleotides: 3. This CDR3 contains 14 residues. Germline V lookup: CDR1 SGHTA, CDR2 FQGNSA. The DNA of the CDR3 is TGTGCCAGCAGTTGGGGACAGGGGAATCAGCCCCAGCATTTT. Protein product: CASSWGQGNQPQHF.

This clone was picked up one time. The V and J genes are TRBV6-5 and TRBJ1-1; D remains unclear. This CDR3 has 13 amino acids. Germline V lookup: CDR1 MNHEY, CDR2 SVGAGI. V dropped 6 bases and J dropped 1 base, with 9 bases sitting between them. The CDR3 reads CASSAGPNTEAFF. The CDR3 region has the DNA TGTGCCAGCAGCGCGGGCCCGAACACTGAAGCTTTCTTT.

This clone showed up just once. The V and J genes are TRBV5-1 and TRBJ2-7; a possible D gene is TRBD2 (5 bases). V lost 4 bases and J 1 base, leaving 15 bases between the germline ends. Germline assignment: CDR1 SGHRS and CDR2 YFSETQ. The CDR3 length is 15 residues. This CDR3 is CASSPGLAPSYEQYF. The CDR3 region has the DNA TGCGCCAGCAGCCCGGGGTTGGCGCCTTCCTACGAGCAGTACTTC.

J is TRBJ2-2 and V is TRBV11-2; D is possibly TRBD2 (5 bases). The V end lost 5 bases, the J end lost 1 base, and 20 bases lay between the germline ends. CDR3 length: 18 amino acids. From germline, CDR1 is SGHAT and CDR2 FQNNGV. Written as DNA, the CDR3 is TGTGCCAGCAGCCCTAAGGTCGGTGACTACAAGAACACCGGGGAGCTGTTTTTT. Protein sequence: CASSPKVGDYKNTGELFF. Full variable domain (rest looked up from reference TRBV11-2 and TRBJ2-2): EAGVAQSPRYKIIEKRQSVAFWCNPISGHATLYWYQQILGQGPKLLIQFQNNGVVDDSQLPKDRFSAERLKGVDSTLKIQPAKLEDSAVYLCASSPKVGDYKNTGELFFGEGSRLTVL.

The chain combines TRBV29-1 with TRBJ2-5, with D possibly TRBD1 on 6 matching bases. From germline, CDR1 is SQVTM and CDR2 ANQGSEA. Deletions cut 4 bases from V and 4 bases from J, with 13 bases between. This CDR3 has 13 amino acids. The CDR3 bases are TGCAGCGTTGGGTTGGGGACATTAGAGACCCAGTACTTC. This translates into CSVGLGTLETQYF.

J is TRBJ2-1 and V is TRBV29-1; no firm D call. Between the trimmed V and J ends, which lost 4 bases and 3 bases, there was a span of 10 bases. Looked up from germline, CDR1 is SQVTM and CDR2 is ANQGSEA. The CDR3 spans 13 residues. The CDR3 coding sequence is TGCAGCGTTGTGGTAGTGGACTACAATGAGCAGTTCTTC. It translates to CSVVVVDYNEQFF.

V and J are TRBV11-3 and TRBJ2-3, with D possibly being TRBD2 (6 bases). The CDR3 has 13 amino acids. The germline CDR1 and CDR2 sequences are SGHNT and YENEEA. With 5 bases removed from V and 2 bases from J, the gap between germline ends came to 8 bases. DNA for the CDR3: TGTGCCAGCAGCCGGGACTTCACAGATACGCAGTATTTT. Its translation: CASSRDFTDTQYF.

V and J are TRBV7-3 and TRBJ2-5, with 10 positions matching TRBD1. The V and J ends lost 2 bases and 5 bases, in that order; junction bases with no gene match: 2. The germline gives CDR1 SGHTA, CDR2 FQGTGA. The CDR3 contains 14 residues. CDR3 in DNA: TGTGCCAGCAGCTTACCGGGACAGGGGGAGACCCAGTACTTC. Translating it yields CASSLPGQGETQYF.

The gene calls are TRBV5-1 and TRBJ1-2; TRBD1 is a possible D gene (6 bases). Looked up from germline, CDR1 is SGHRS and CDR2 is YFSETQ. CDR3 length equals 12 residues. The germline V and J ends were trimmed by 4 bases and 7 bases, with 11 bases remaining between them. The CDR3 sequence: CASSPEGGGYTF. The DNA of the CDR3 is TGCGCCAGCAGCCCCGAGGGGGGTGGCTACACCTTC. Supplemented by reference TRBV5-1 and TRBJ1-2, the full variable domain reads KAGVTQTPRYLIKTRGQQVTLSCSPISGHRSVSWYQQTPGQGLQFLFEYFSETQRNKGNFPGRFSGRQFSNSRSEMNVSTLELGDSALYLCASSPEGGGYTFGSGTRLTVV.

This clone has only one observation. The chain has TRBV13 and TRBJ2-1; a weak D match, TRBD1 (5 bases). The CDR3 spans 14 residues. Germline CDR1 reads PRHDT; CDR2 reads FYEKMQ (reference sequence). The ends were cut back, 1 base at V and 7 bases at J, with 11 bases in the middle. CDR3 sequence (DNA): TGTGCCAGCAGCTTAGAAACAGGTACTAATGAGCAGTTCTTC. This translates into CASSLETGTNEQFF.

The genes are TRBV7-9 and TRBJ2-1; no definite D call. Trimming pared 7 bases from V and 0 bases from J, leaving 22 bases between. The germline gives CDR1 SEHNR, CDR2 FQNEAQ (reference sequence). This CDR3 region has 18 residues. This CDR3 is CASTSRTIRISSYNEQFF. The CDR3 DNA sequence: TGTGCCAGCACATCCCGTACGATACGGATAAGCTCCTACAATGAGCAGTTCTTC.

V and J are TRBV10-2 and TRBJ2-7; 9 nucleotides match TRBD2. V shed 4 bases and J 3 bases; nucleotides not matched to a gene: 10. This CDR3 comprises 16 residues. Per the germline V gene, CDR1 is WSHSY and CDR2 is SAAADI. For the CDR3, the DNA is TGCGCCAGCAGTGCCGCCCCGGGACTAGCTATCTACGAGCAGTACTTC. Translation gives CASSAAPGLAIYEQYF.

The chain is built from TRBV6-4 and TRBJ2-1; D is uncertain. Trimming pared 3 bases from V and 1 base from J, leaving 13 bases between. Germline V gene data show CDR1 as MRHNA and CDR2 as SNTAGT. The CDR3 length is 16 residues. CDR3 coding DNA: TGTGCCAGCAGTGAAACGAATATTAGGTCCTACAATGAGCAGTTCTTC. This codes for CASSETNIRSYNEQFF.

The chain has TRBV9 and TRBJ2-1; 10 bases align to TRBD2. This CDR3 is built from 16 residues. The J segment lost 3 bases and the V segment lost 3 bases, leaving 6 bases of the junction unmatched. Germline V gives CDR1 SGDLS, CDR2 YYNGEE. In DNA, the CDR3 is TGTGCCAGCAGCGGTCTAGCGGGAGTCCACTACAATGAGCAGTTCTTC. Its translation: CASSGLAGVHYNEQFF.